Listed below are T cell receptor beta chains from one sample, sequenced in a study of T cell responses to AZD1222 COVID-19 vaccine. Assay used: immunoSEQ multiplex PCR; TCRdb lists only in-frame clones, some missing. The profile covers 90,000 to 120,000 clones, with 87% appearing a single time and 3.5% to 4.5% taken by the ten largest. The sequencing used peripheral blood, collected on day 0 of AZD1222 vaccination. Receptors were obtained from an adult in good health. CDR3s include the opening cysteine and the closing phenylalanine or tryptophan. A D gene is named only where the DNA matches it firmly. Some rows have no size entry. The others give once, few or many, or a class for an expanded clone.

>TRBJ1-3|TRBV29-1|13|TRBD1|NA
TGCAGCGCAGGGACAGGGTCTGGAAACACCATATATTTT
CSAGTGSGNTIYF
>TRBJ2-1|TRBV6-2/TRBV6-3|15|NA|NA
TGTGCCAGCAGTTACTCGATCCAGGTTTCGGTGAGGCAGTTCTTC
CASSYSIQVSVRQFF
>TRBJ2-1|TRBV6-2/TRBV6-3|13|NA|NA
TGTGCCAGCAGTTACAGCTCCTACAATGAGCAGTTCTTC
CASSYSSYNEQFF
>TRBJ1-2|TRBV7-8|16|TRBD1|NA
TGTGCCAGCAGCTCCCGAGGACAGGGCCTTTTCTATGGCTACACCTTC
CASSSRGQGLFYGYTF
>TRBJ1-5|TRBV18|17|NA|NA
TGTGCCAGCTCACGACTCCGGGGCGCTTATAGCAATCAGCCCCAGCATTTT
CASSRLRGAYSNQPQHF
>TRBJ2-1|TRBV18|15|TRBD1|NA
TGTGCCAGCTCACCCGGACAGGGGACCATGAATGAGCAGTTCTTC
CASSPGQGTMNEQFF
>TRBJ1-2|TRBV5-1|14|NA|NA
TGCGCCAGCAGCGTCAGGGGTGGGGACTATGGCTACACCTTC
CASSVRGGDYGYTF
>TRBJ1-1|TRBV18|16|NA|NA
TGTGCCAGCTCACCGCCCTCGACCGTCATGAACACTGAAGCTTTCTTT
CASSPPSTVMNTEAFF
>TRBJ1-3|TRBV18|17|NA|NA
TGTGCCAGCTCACCGTCGGGACACCTAAACTCTGGAAACACCATATATTTT
CASSPSGHLNSGNTIYF
>TRBJ2-7|TRBV5-6|13|TRBD1|NA
TGTGCCAGCAGCTTGCAGGGGGTAGACGAGCAGTACTTC
CASSLQGVDEQYF
>TRBJ2-1|TRBV5-4|16|TRBD2|NA
TGTGCCAGCAGCTCCGACATCGGACTAGCGGGAGTTGAGCAGTTCTTC
CASSSDIGLAGVEQFF
>TRBJ2-7|TRBV2|12|NA|NA
TGTGCCAGCAGTGAAGGGATCGGCGAGCAGTACTTC
CASSEGIGEQYF
>TRBJ1-5|TRBV6-6|14|NA|NA
TGTGCCAGCACCTTTATGGGGAGCAATCAGCCCCAGCATTTT
CASTFMGSNQPQHF
>TRBJ2-3|TRBV18|13|NA|once
TGTGCCAGCTCACCCACCGACGTGCTCACGCAGTATTTT
CASSPTDVLTQYF
>TRBJ2-7|TRBV6-5|13|TRBD2|NA
TGTGCCAGCAGAACTAGCGGGAGGGCCGTAGAGTACTTC
CASRTSGRAVEYF
>TRBJ1-2|TRBV24-1|14|NA|NA
TGTGCCACCAGTGCTCAGAACGCTAACTATGGCTACACCTTC
CATSAQNANYGYTF
>TRBJ2-3|TRBV9|11|NA|NA
TGTGCCAGCAGCGGAGGAGATACGCAGTATTTT
CASSGGDTQYF
>TRBJ2-2|TRBV5-1|14|NA|NA
TGCGCCAGCGGCAGGGACCTAAACACCGGGGAGCTGTTTTTT
CASGRDLNTGELFF
>TRBJ2-2|TRBV2|15|TRBD2|NA
TGTGCCAGCAAGGGCGGGAGAGCGGACACCGGGGAGCTGTTTTTT
CASKGGRADTGELFF
>TRBJ2-1|TRBV11-3|14|TRBD1|NA
TGTGCCAGCAGCTACACCTGGACAGGATCTGAGCAGTTCTTC
CASSYTWTGSEQFF
>TRBJ1-2|TRBV2|14|NA|NA
TGTGCCAGCAGTGTTGACAGGACTAGGGATGGCTACACCTTC
CASSVDRTRDGYTF
>TRBJ1-1|TRBV5-3|17|NA|NA
TGTGCCAGAAGCTTCTGTTCTCGGCCAGGGATGAACACTGAAGCTTTCTTT
CARSFCSRPGMNTEAFF
>TRBJ2-2|TRBV6-2/TRBV6-3|14|NA|NA
TGTGCCAGCAGTTACGCTGATAACACCGGGGAGCTGTTTTTT
CASSYADNTGELFF
>TRBJ1-4|TRBV19|15|TRBD1|NA
TGTGCCAGTAGCCACCGGGGACAGACTAATGAAAAACTGTTTTTT
CASSHRGQTNEKLFF
>TRBJ1-4|TRBV7-8|15|TRBD1|NA
TGTGCCAGCAGCCTTCGGGACAGGGGATATGAAAAACTGTTTTTT
CASSLRDRGYEKLFF
>TRBJ1-5|TRBV15|15|NA|NA
TGTGCCACCAGCAGAGATTTGGGGGTAAATCAGCCCCAGCATTTT
CATSRDLGVNQPQHF
>TRBJ1-2|TRBV4-3|16|NA|once
TGCGCCAGCAGCCAAGCAGTCAAGGGGGGGATCTATGGCTACACCTTC
CASSQAVKGGIYGYTF
>TRBJ1-2|TRBV9|16|TRBD1|NA
TGTGCCAGCAGCCAAAGGGACAGGGTGCTTGACTATGGCTACACCTTC
CASSQRDRVLDYGYTF
>TRBJ1-2|TRBV4-1|15|NA|NA
TGCGCCAGCAGCCAAGAGGCGGCGGTAAACTATGGCTACACCTTC
CASSQEAAVNYGYTF
>TRBJ1-5|TRBV3-1/TRBV3-2|12|NA|once
TGTGCCAGCAGCCAAGGATGTCAGCCCCAGCATTTT
CASSQGCQPQHF